This T cell receptor (beta chain) was sequenced in a study of vaccination and CD4 T cells after COVID-19 (dated by TCRdb to 2021 to 2024). Background on the whole study: Convalescent patients had a positive SARS-CoV-2 result on nasal swab PCR, and of these patients, nine had mild disease and one had severe disease. Six males and four females were included in the convalescent cohort, with two Hispanic individuals, seven Caucasians, two Asians and one multiracial person represented. Each participant got two doses of either the Pfizer-BioNTech BNT162b2 vaccine (n=8) or the Moderna mRNA-1273 vaccine (n=2). Post-COVID blood samples were collected from convalescent patients a median of around 100 days after diagnosis, with a range of roughly 30 to 170 days. The time from the second vaccine dose to post-vaccine blood sampling had a median of approximately 72 days and ranged from about 14 to 241 days. The cultures were stimulated with overlapping spike peptide pools from SARS-CoV-2 and from the common cold coronaviruses HCoV-NL63, HCoV-OC43 and HCoV-229E. Control cultures used a CEFX viral epitope pool as positive control, an HIV-1 Nef peptide pool as negative control, or no peptide. The spike-specific CD4+ TCR repertoire was compared before and after mRNA vaccination in nine to ten COVID-19 convalescent patients and a handful of infection-naive healthy vaccine recipients.

Per the publication, the treatment or condition label means: approximately nine-day PBMC culture with coronavirus spike peptide pools or control peptides (ViraFEST assay). The study used the ViraFEST assay, which expanded antigen-specific T cells with peptide pools and then identified expanded clonotypes by TCR sequencing. Positive SARS-CoV-2 PCR tests in the convalescent patients dated from March to December 2020, before Alpha, Beta and Delta variants emerged in the United States. Each well held about 1.8 million PBMCs cultured with roughly 10 ug/ml peptide pools in IMDM containing roughly 5% human AB serum and around 10 IU/ml IL-2. On days 3 and 7, half of the culture medium was replaced with fresh IL-2-containing medium. After around 11 days of culture, CD4+ T cells were isolated by negative selection using the EasySep CD4+ T cell isolation kit. PBMCs were separated from whole blood using Ficoll-Paque Plus gradient centrifugation and then either used fresh or cryopreserved at -140C. In general, triplicate wells were set up for every culture condition.

Library method: PCR. DNA from cultured CD4+ T cells was subjected to TCR sequencing with the Oncomine TCR Beta short-read assay at the Johns Hopkins FTIC core. Genomic DNA was extracted from the cultured CD4+ T cells with the QIAamp micro DNA kit. Oncomine TCR Beta libraries from cultured CD4+ T cells were pooled using unique dual indexes and sequenced on an Illumina iSeq 100. Per the authors' processing: Non-productive sequences were filtered out, and CDR3s that did not start with C, did not end with F or W, or were shorter than 7 amino acids were discarded. The MANAFEST web application identified antigen-specific clonotypes by comparing peptide-stimulated wells against reference wells and other culture wells. To be called positive, a clone needed an FDR below 0.05, an odds ratio above 5, and a productive frequency above 0.1% in at least two of three replicate wells. A clonotype counted as cross-reactive if it showed significant expansion both in the SARS-CoV-2 spike wells and in at least one common cold coronavirus spike condition. Similarity between CDR3 sequences was evaluated in R version 3.6.1 using Levenshtein distances (stringdist) and unrooted phylogenetic trees (ape). TCRdb ran its own pipeline on the public reads, namely fastp trimming at Q25 and MiXCR clone calling, and kept in-frame beta chains. Every entry covers one CDR3 protein and lists the most common genes and DNA from its rows. TCRdb, rather than the study authors, made the V and J calls. This sample lists roughly 15,000 distinct CDR3 sequences; more than 45% were detected once. Approximately 7.7% of the sample rests with the top ten.

Points on this clonotype: Its recognized antigen is unknown. Per-base quality was not reported, and no clone a single base away is much larger than it.

Study-wide findings and limitations: The median count of SARS-CoV-2-reactive clonotypes went up from 21 after infection to about 40 after vaccination, although the change was not significant. In convalescent patients, a median approximately 83% of post-vaccine SARS-CoV-2-reactive clones were detected only after vaccination, and vaccine-specific priming was suggested by this finding. In convalescent patients, nearly all vaccine-specific clones (304 of 307) were found to be mono-reactive for SARS-CoV-2 spike rather than cross-reactive with common cold coronaviruses. Relatively few convalescent patients were included in the study, and early timepoints after natural infection were not analyzed.

The germline V gene (reference sequence) supplies CDR1 DFQATT and CDR2 SNEGSKA. The CDR3 sequence holds 16 residues, the cysteine and phenylalanine included. Only CDR3 DNA is held: 48 bases, read in frame from base 1. Trimming takes 0 bases from V and 0 bases from J, and the germline ends sit 15 bases apart. Material for sequencing was CD4+ T cells from blood, cultured in vitro. This clonotype originated in a human donor who had recovered from COVID-19. This sequence uses TRBV20-1 and TRBJ2-7; the D gene is possibly TRBD2, with 6 bases matching. Here is the DNA: TGCAGTGCTAGAGATGGAGGGCGGGGTAGCTCCTACGAGCAGTACTTC. Its amino acids are CSARDGGRGSSYEQYF.